This T cell receptor (beta chain) was identified during a study of cytomegalovirus exposure and HLA in healthy donors. Study-wide results and caveats: Data from an earlier analysis indicated that most TCR beta V segments were productive either about 87% or about 30% of the time. CMV antigen specificity of a few CMV-associated chains was confirmed in vitro.

In regard to this clone: Its antigen is not identified.

The CDR3 extends over 15 amino acids. Germline loops: CDR1 SGHNT, CDR2 YYREEE (reference sequence). Trimming took off 0 bases at V and 0 bases at J, with 8 bases between the two ends. The PCR ran on 60 Vbeta and 13 Jbeta primers. The table came from immunoSEQ multiplex PCR; TCRdb's copy has only in-frame clones and leaves some out. The sample comprises 130,000 or so clones, more than 65% of which are singletons, and roughly 4.2% rests with the top ten. The chain is built from TRBV5-4 and TRBJ2-3; the D gene is possibly TRBD2 (5 bases). The sample comprised PBMCs. The TCR sequence derives from a male donor in good health and CMV-seropositive. CDR3 sequence: CASSLGESSTDTQYF. The CDR3 coding sequence is TGTGCCAGCAGCTTGGGGGAGTCTAGCACAGATACGCAGTATTTT.